Below are 3 T cell receptor beta chains sequenced from a single sample in a study of shared clonotypes between healthy human individuals. Produced via immunoSEQ multiplex PCR; TCRdb's table is partial and in-frame only. This table holds about 1.1 million clones, roughly 80% found once. Sequencing used memory CD4+ T cells from PBMCs. Regarding subset: CD45RA-negative fraction. These receptors originate from a man between 18 and 29 years old in good health. Some clones in this sample may be carry-over from other donors' samples.

The V call is TRBV18, the J call TRBJ2-6, with 8 bases that match TRBD2. This CDR3 has 18 residues. Germline values: CDR1 KGHSH, CDR2 LQKENI. Trimming took 3 bases from V and 0 from J; bases not matched to a gene: 7. CDR3 region: CASSPVAGTSSGANVLTF. In nucleotides, the CDR3 is TGTGCCAGCTCACCGGTGGCAGGGACTAGCTCTGGGGCCAACGTCCTGACTTTC.

This chain connects TRBV18 to TRBJ1-2; D might be TRBD1 (5 bases). The CDR3 totals 13 residues. The V and J ends lost 4 bases and 5 bases respectively, with 11 bases between them. In germline, CDR1 is KGHSH, CDR2 LQKENI. The CDR3 spells CASSLDSGYGYTF. Here the CDR3 DNA reads TGTGCCAGCTCACTCGACAGCGGGTATGGCTACACCTTC.

J is TRBJ2-7 and V is TRBV27, with 7 bases identical to TRBD1. The CDR3 runs to 16 residues. Germline CDR1 MNHEY, CDR2 SMNVEV (reference sequence). The junction had 16 bases not matched to a gene; V was cut back by 6 bases and J by 5 bases. The CDR3 DNA reads TGTGCCAGCAGCTCCCTAGACAGGGTAAAAGCCCACGAGCAGTACTTC. Translation gives CASSSLDRVKAHEQYF.